This T cell receptor beta chain was documented in a study of blood T cell repertoires in COVID-19. Study-level background: COVID-19 samples collected from the United States, Italy and Spain covered acute and convalescent phases. T cells, B-cell-depleted T cells, or PBMCs provided the cDNA or gDNA that served as material.

Per the original methods: Amplification from reference gene primers served as the basis for estimated nucleated cell counts. Produced via immunoSEQ multiplex PCR; TCRdb's table is partial and in-frame only. That table furnishes V, J and clone size, whereas the DNA furnished D and trimming. The sample has roughly 230,000 clones, 65% to 85% seen once; the top ten hold roughly 7.9%. This receptor was taken from a woman aged 80 or over with acute or convalescent COVID-19. Sequenced input: peripheral blood.

In DNA, the CDR3 is TGTGCCAGCAGCACGTTAGCTGGGACATCACTCTACGAGCAGTACTTC. As protein: CASSTLAGTSLYEQYF. This chain connects TRBV5-6 to TRBJ2-7, with a weak D call TRBD1 (6 bases). Germline V lookup: CDR1 SGHDT, CDR2 YYEEEE. V was cut by 4 bases and J by 3 bases, with 20 bases left in between. The CDR3 totals 16 residues.